This T cell receptor beta chain came from a study of tumor-infiltrating lymphocytes in localized non-small cell lung cancer. For the study at large: Tumor tissue and non-adjacent uninvolved lung came from each patient. Regarding the study as a whole: TCR sequencing covered a subset of patients with enough tissue. Tumors had more T cell infiltration than uninvolved lung, per TCRbeta sequencing and CD3 counts.

Assay used: immunoSEQ multiplex PCR; TCRdb lists only in-frame clones, some missing. The sample lists about 6,700 clones; 76% were seen once. In this sample, this clone turned up a few times. The antigen is not known. This CDR3 is built from 13 residues. Germline V gene sequence: CDR1 SQVTM, CDR2 ANQGSEA. The V end was cut by 7 bases, the J end by 1 base, with 10 bases between. The rearrangement uses TRBV29-1 and TRBJ1-4, with D perhaps matching TRBD1 (6 bases). The sequence derives from a human donor with non-small cell lung cancer. The sequenced sample consisted of uninvolved lung tissue not adjacent to the tumor. Here the CDR3 reads CSAQTGTNEKLFF. Here the CDR3 DNA reads TGCAGCGCCCAGACAGGAACTAATGAAAAACTGTTTTTT.